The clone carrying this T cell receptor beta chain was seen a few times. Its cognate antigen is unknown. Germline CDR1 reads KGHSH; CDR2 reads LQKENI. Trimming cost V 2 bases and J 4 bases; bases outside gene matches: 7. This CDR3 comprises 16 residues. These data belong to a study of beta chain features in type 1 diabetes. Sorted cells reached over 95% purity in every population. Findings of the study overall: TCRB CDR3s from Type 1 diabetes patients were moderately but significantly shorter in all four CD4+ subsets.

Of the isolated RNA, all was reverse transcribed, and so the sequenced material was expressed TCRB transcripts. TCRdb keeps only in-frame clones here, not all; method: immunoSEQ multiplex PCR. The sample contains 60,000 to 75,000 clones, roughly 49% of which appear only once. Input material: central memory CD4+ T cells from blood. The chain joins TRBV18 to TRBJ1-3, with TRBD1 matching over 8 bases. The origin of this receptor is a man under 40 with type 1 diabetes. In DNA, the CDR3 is TGTGCCAGCTCACCAAACCGACAGGGGTCAGGAAACACCATATATTTT. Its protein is CASSPNRQGSGNTIYF.